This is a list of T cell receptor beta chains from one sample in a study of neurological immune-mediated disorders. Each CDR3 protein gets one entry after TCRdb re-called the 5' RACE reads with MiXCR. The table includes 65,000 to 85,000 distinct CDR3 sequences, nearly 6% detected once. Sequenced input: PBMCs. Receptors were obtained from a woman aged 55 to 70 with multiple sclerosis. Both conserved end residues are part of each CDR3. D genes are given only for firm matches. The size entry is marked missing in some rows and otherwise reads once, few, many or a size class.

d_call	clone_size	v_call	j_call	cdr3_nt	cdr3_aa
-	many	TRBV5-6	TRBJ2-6	TGTGCCAGCAGCTTGGTAGCTGGATCTGGGGCCAACGTCCTGACTTTC	CASSLVAGSGANVLTF
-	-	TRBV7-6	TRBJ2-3	TGTGCCAGCAGCTTAGTTTGGAAGGGAGATACGCAGTATTTT	CASSLVWKGDTQYF
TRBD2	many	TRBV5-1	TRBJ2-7	TGCGCCAGCGGGAGGGGTGAGGCGTACGAGCAGTACTTC	CASGRGEAYEQYF
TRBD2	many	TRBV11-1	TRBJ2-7	TGTGCCAGCAGCTCCGGGCCAGCGGGGGCCTCCGAGCAGTACTTC	CASSSGPAGASEQYF
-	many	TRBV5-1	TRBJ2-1	TGCGCCAGCAGCTTCGGAACAGGGTTTGGCGACAATGAGCAGTTCTTC	CASSFGTGFGDNEQFF
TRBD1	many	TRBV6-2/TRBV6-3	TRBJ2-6	TGTGCCAGCAGTGACCGGGACAGATCCCCCGGGGCCAACGTCCTGACTTTC	CASSDRDRSPGANVLTF
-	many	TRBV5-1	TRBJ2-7	TGCGCCAGCAGCTTGGACGGGGCAGGCACCTACGAGCAGTACTTC	CASSLDGAGTYEQYF
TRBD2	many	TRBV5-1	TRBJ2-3	TGCGCCAGCAGCTCCACTGCGGGACTAGCGGGCGATACGCAGTATTTT	CASSSTAGLAGDTQYF
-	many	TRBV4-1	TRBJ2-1	TGCGCCAGCAGCCAAGATTGGGGGGGCACGGTAGCAGACGCGTCCTACAATGAGCAGTTCTTC	CASSQDWGGTVADASYNEQFF
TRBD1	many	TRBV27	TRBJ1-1	TGTGCCAGCAGTCAAATGACAGGGGGCTGGAACACTGAAGCTTTCTTT	CASSQMTGGWNTEAFF
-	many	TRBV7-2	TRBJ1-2	TGTGCCAGCAGCCACCTCACAGCTAACTATGGCTACACCTTC	CASSHLTANYGYTF
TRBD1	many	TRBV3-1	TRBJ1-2	TGTGCCAGCAGCCGAGGGACAGACAACTATGGCTACACCTTC	CASSRGTDNYGYTF
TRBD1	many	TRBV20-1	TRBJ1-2	TGCAGTGCTCCGGGACAGACTACTAACTATGGCTACACCTTC	CSAPGQTTNYGYTF
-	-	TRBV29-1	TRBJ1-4	TGCAGCGCCGGGAGGGGGACTAATGAAAAACTGTTTTTT	CSAGRGTNEKLFF
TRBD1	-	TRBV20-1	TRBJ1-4	TGCAGTGCTAGTCCCGGGACAGCCCCGGCAACTAATGAAAAACTGTTTTTT	CSASPGTAPATNEKLFF
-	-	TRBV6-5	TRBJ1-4	TGTGCCAGCAGTCGAGATGGTGGCACTAATGAAAAACTGTTTTTT	CASSRDGGTNEKLFF
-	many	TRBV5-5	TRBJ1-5	TGTGCCAGCAGCTTGAGTAGCAATCAGCCCCAGCATTTT	CASSLSSNQPQHF
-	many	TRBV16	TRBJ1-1	TGTGCCAGCAGCCCCCGGGACTCAGCTTTCTTT	CASSPRDSAFF
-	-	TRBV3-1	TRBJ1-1	TGTGCCAGCAGCCAACCCCCCATGAACACTGAAGCTTTCTTT	CASSQPPMNTEAFF
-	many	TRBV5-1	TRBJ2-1	TGCGCCAGCAGCTTGTGGGCAGGGGTATCGAATGAGCAGTTCTTC	CASSLWAGVSNEQFF
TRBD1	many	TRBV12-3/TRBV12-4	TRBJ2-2	TGTGCCAGCAGTCCAGACAGGGTCACCGGGGAGCTGTTTTTT	CASSPDRVTGELFF
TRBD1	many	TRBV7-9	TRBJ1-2	TGTGCCAGCAGTCTCGTCCAGGGGGCCGGGGTTGGCTACACCTTC	CASSLVQGAGVGYTF
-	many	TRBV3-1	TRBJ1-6	TGTGCCAGCAGCCAAGATGGTACGTCACCCCTCCACTTT	CASSQDGTSPLHF
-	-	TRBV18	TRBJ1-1	TGTGCCAGCTCACCACCGTGGGGGATGAACACTGAAGCTTTCTTT	CASSPPWGMNTEAFF
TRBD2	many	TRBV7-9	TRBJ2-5	TGTGCCAGCAGCTCACCTAGCGGGCAAGAGACCCAGTACTTC	CASSSPSGQETQYF
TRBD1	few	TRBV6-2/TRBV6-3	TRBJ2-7	TGTGCCAGCAGTTCCGGGACAGGGAACGCCTACGAGCAGTACTTC	CASSSGTGNAYEQYF
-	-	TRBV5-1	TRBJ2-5	TGCGCCAGCAGCCGTGAGGGGGAGACCCAGTACTTC	CASSREGETQYF
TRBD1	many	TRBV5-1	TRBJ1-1	TGCGCCAGCAGACCCGACAGGGTCCTGAACACTGAAGCTTTCTTT	CASRPDRVLNTEAFF
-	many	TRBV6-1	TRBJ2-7	TGTGCCATCGGCCGAGGGTCCTACGAGCAGTACTTC	CAIGRGSYEQYF
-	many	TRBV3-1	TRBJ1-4	TGTGCCAGCAGCCCGGCTGACTCTACGGGGGAAAAACTGTTTTTT	CASSPADSTGEKLFF
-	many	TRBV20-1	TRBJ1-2	TGCAGTGCTATCGGTGGTGGGGCGCTCGGCTACACCTTC	CSAIGGGALGYTF
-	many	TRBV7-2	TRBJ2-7	TGTGCCAGCAGCTTAATCAGCGGCTACGAGCAGTACTTC	CASSLISGYEQYF
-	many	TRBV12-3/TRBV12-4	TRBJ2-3	TGTGCCAGCAGTTTTAAAAGCCCTCCAGATACGCAGTATTTT	CASSFKSPPDTQYF
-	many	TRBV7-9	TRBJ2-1	TGTGCCAGCAGCTTAGATCATCGGTCTTACAATGAGCAGTTCTTC	CASSLDHRSYNEQFF
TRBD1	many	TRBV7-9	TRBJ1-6	TGTGCCAGCAGCATCGACAGGGATTCACCCCTCCACTTT	CASSIDRDSPLHF
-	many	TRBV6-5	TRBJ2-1	TGTGCCAGCAGTTACTCGGACACTCTGCCCTACAATGAGCAGTTCTTC	CASSYSDTLPYNEQFF
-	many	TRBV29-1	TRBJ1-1	TGCAGCGTTGCCTCGGTGGCTGGGAACACTGAAGCTTTCTTT	CSVASVAGNTEAFF
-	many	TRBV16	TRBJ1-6	TGTGCCAGCAGCCAATCGTTCGCTGGCAGCTCCTATAATTCACCCCTCCACTTT	CASSQSFAGSSYNSPLHF
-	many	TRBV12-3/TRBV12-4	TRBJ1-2	TGTGCCAGCAGTTTAAACCCACGTCATACAAACTATGGCTACACCTTC	CASSLNPRHTNYGYTF
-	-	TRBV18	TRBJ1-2	TGTGCCAGCTCGATACAGAGCTATGGCTACACCTTC	CASSIQSYGYTF